The sequence of this TCR beta chain was determined in a study of blood T cell repertoires in COVID-19. Looked up from germline, CDR1 is LNHDA and CDR2 is SQIVND (reference sequence). There are 14 residues in the CDR3. Trimming cost V 7 bases and J 5 bases, with 17 bases left between them. This table comes from immunoSEQ multiplex PCR, and its TCRdb copy is limited to in-frame clones, with some not included. The table includes 490,000 or so clones, 70% to 90% detected once. The rearrangement links TRBV19 to TRBJ1-2, with a possible D match to TRBD1 (5 bases). Sequenced material: PBMCs or T cells enriched from blood (not recorded which). The receptor was derived from a woman aged 40-49 years who had recovered from COVID-19. The CDR3 bases are TGTGCCAGTACCCCCGGGGGGGGGACTTATGGCTACACCTTC. Its protein is CASTPGGGTYGYTF. Using reference TRBV19 and TRBJ1-2 for the parts outside the CDR3, the full variable domain is DGGITQSPKYLFRKEGQNVTLSCEQNLNHDAMYWYRQDPGQGLRLIYYSQIVNDFQKGDIAEGYSVSREKKESFPLTVTSAQKNPTAFYLCASTPGGGTYGYTFGSGTRLTVV.